A single sample is the source of the 18 T cell receptor beta chains below, sequenced in a study of blood T cell repertoires in COVID-19 (dated by TCRdb to the early 2020s). The library was built by means of the immunoSEQ multiplex PCR assay. TCRdb holds this immuneACCESS table with in-frame rearrangements only. Some clones are missing; in checked studies, unresolved V genes explain under half, and the rest has no known cause. The sample table contains under 200,000 clones; only one count was recorded for approximately 80% of them. The ten largest clonotypes hold 3% to 3.5% of the sample. Sequenced material: PBMCs or T cells enriched from blood (not recorded which). These receptor sequences come from a woman in her sixties who had recovered from COVID-19.

V is TRBV24-1 and J is TRBJ2-3; D is perhaps TRBD1 (5 bases). This CDR3 is built from 12 residues. Germline V gives CDR1 KGHDR, CDR2 SFDVKD. V dropped 1 base and J dropped 9 bases, with 7 bases sitting between them. The CDR3 DNA sequence: TGTGCCACCAGTGATTTCCACAGGACGCAGTATTTT. This sequence encodes CATSDFHRTQYF.

This clone was observed a single time. The chain combines TRBV5-6 with TRBJ1-5, with D possibly TRBD1 on 5 matching bases. This CDR3 contains 13 residues. Germline CDR1 and CDR2: SGHDT and YYEEEE. Trimming cost V 3 bases and J 13 bases, with 17 bases left between them. The CDR3 bases are TGTGCCAGCAGCTCCGGACTTTCAGGGACTCAGCATTTT. Translation: CASSSGLSGTQHF.

This clone came up a few times. One end of the junction varies from germline; a read error may be responsible. The chain couples TRBV30 to TRBJ1-4, with D perhaps matching TRBD1 (5 bases). The CDR3 loop spans 12 amino acids. Germline V gene sequence: CDR1 GTSNPN, CDR2 SVGIG (reference sequence). The CDR3 loop reads CAWSVLDSRLTF. CDR3 in DNA: TGTGCCTGGAGTGTACTTGACAGCCGATTAACTTTT.

The chain carries TRBV27 and TRBJ2-3, with 8 bases lining up with TRBD1. V was pared by 6 bases and J by 4 bases, with 15 bases of the junction left unmatched. The CDR3 has 17 amino acids. Per germline, CDR1 MNHEY and CDR2 SMNVEV (reference sequence). CDR3 region: CASRDRGATLRPDTQYF. For the CDR3, the DNA is TGTGCCAGCAGAGACAGGGGAGCTACCTTACGGCCAGATACGCAGTATTTT.

This chain joins TRBV27 and TRBJ1-1; D unresolved. The germline V gene encodes CDR1 MNHEY and CDR2 SMNVEV (reference sequence). V was clipped by 6 bases and J by 1 base, with 15 bases between them. This CDR3 spans 15 amino acids. The DNA for the CDR3 is TGTGCCAGCAGCCTCCCCGCGGGAAAGAACACTGAAGCTTTCTTT. Its translation: CASSLPAGKNTEAFF.

The count of this clone is one. The chain links TRBV18 to TRBJ2-7; 8 bases are a match to TRBD1. Germline CDR1 reads KGHSH; CDR2 reads LQKENI. Unmatched junction bases numbered 6, after V lost 5 bases and J lost 3 bases. The length of the CDR3 is 14 residues. The CDR3 here is CASSSRTGNYEQYF. CDR3 bases: TGTGCCAGCTCATCCCGGACAGGGAACTACGAGCAGTACTTC.

V is TRBV5-1 and J is TRBJ1-2; D is undetermined. Germline-derived CDR1 and CDR2 are SGHRS and YFSETQ. Trimming left V 0 bases short and J 2 bases short, with 11 bases between. CDR3 size: 15 residues. For the CDR3, the DNA is TGCGCCAGCAGCTTGGCCTTCGATACAAACTATGGCTACACCTTC. Its translation: CASSLAFDTNYGYTF.

V gene TRBV11-2 combines with J gene TRBJ1-5, with D hard to call. Germline V CDR1 and CDR2: SGHAT, FQNNGV. CDR3 size: 15 residues. V shed 5 bases and J shed 2 bases, with 13 bases lying between them. CDR3 sequence reads: CASSLGGSGNQPQHF. The CDR3 DNA reads as TGTGCCAGCAGCCTAGGAGGGTCGGGCAATCAGCCCCAGCATTTT.

The V call is TRBV11-2, the J call TRBJ1-2; D might be TRBD1 (5 bases). V lost 2 bases and J 4 bases, leaving 14 bases between the germline ends. In germline, CDR1 is SGHAT, CDR2 FQNNGV. CDR3 size: 15 residues. DNA for the CDR3: TGTGCCAGCAGCTTACTGGGGCCAGGATCCTATGGCTACACCTTC. Encoded protein: CASSLLGPGSYGYTF.

This chain links TRBV19 with TRBJ1-1, with a weak D call TRBD1 (6 bases). The CDR3 totals 13 residues. V lost 10 bases to trimming and J lost 1 base, with 13 bases between them. Germline V gives CDR1 LNHDA, CDR2 SQIVND (reference sequence). This chain's CDR3 is CATMTGWNTEAFF. CDR3 nucleotide sequence: TGTGCCACTATGACAGGCTGGAACACTGAAGCTTTCTTT.

The chain employs TRBV5-6 and TRBJ2-7; D might be TRBD1 (6 bases). This CDR3 region has 13 residues. V lost 0 bases and J lost 6, with 10 bases in between. Germline V lookup: CDR1 SGHDT, CDR2 YYEEEE. DNA for the CDR3: TGTGCCAGCAGCTTGGGGGGGCCAGCCGAGCAGTACTTC. Its translation is CASSLGGPAEQYF.

This clone was seen only a few times. The chain employs TRBV15 and TRBJ1-1; D remains unclear. The CDR3 runs 14 residues. Germline lookup yields CDR1 LNHNV and CDR2 YYDKDF (reference sequence). V was cut by 5 bases and J by 6 bases, with 16 bases left in between. CDR3 nucleotides: TGTGCCACCAGCGGGAGGAGGGAAGGACCTGAAGCTTTCTTT. It yields the protein CATSGRREGPEAFF.

The chain carries TRBV9 and TRBJ1-6; no definite D call. Trimming pared 2 bases from V and 5 bases from J, leaving 8 bases between. The CDR3 loop spans 14 amino acids. CDR1 and CDR2 from the germline V gene are SGDLS and YYNGEE. In DNA, the CDR3 is TGTGCCAGCAGCGTTTACCAGGATAATTCACCCCTCCACTTT. Translated: CASSVYQDNSPLHF.

The gene calls are TRBV12-3 or TRBV12-4 and TRBJ1-3; D is unresolved. This CDR3 has 12 residues. Trimming left V 6 bases short and J 8 bases short, with 11 bases between. This chain's CDR3 is CASSLPGDTIYF. The CDR3 nucleotides read TGTGCCAGCAGCCTCCCCGGGGACACCATATATTTT.

The chain couples TRBV5-6 to TRBJ1-1; 7 bases fit TRBD1. Germline assignment: CDR1 SGHDT and CDR2 YYEEEE. J was trimmed by 0 bases and V by 1 base; bases with no gene match: 0. The CDR3 is 14 residues long. This CDR3 is CASSLTGVNTEAFF. The CDR3, as DNA: TGTGCCAGCAGCTTGACAGGGGTGAACACTGAAGCTTTCTTT.

The V and J genes are TRBV15 and TRBJ2-3; 7 positions match TRBD1. With 0 bases clipped from V and 1 base from J, the junction kept 7 bases outside the gene matches. This CDR3 region has 17 residues. Germline CDR1 LNHNV, CDR2 YYDKDF (reference sequence). The CDR3: CATSRDPAGQGTDTQYF. For the CDR3, the DNA is TGTGCCACCAGCAGAGATCCGGCCGGACAGGGCACAGATACGCAGTATTTT.

The chain employs TRBV4-1 and TRBJ2-7; maybe TRBD2 (6 bases). The CDR3 extends over 15 amino acids. Germline values: CDR1 MGHRA, CDR2 YSYEKL. Trimming took off 4 bases at V and 3 bases at J, with 16 bases between the two ends. CDR3 coding DNA: TGCGCCAGCAGCCGGGGACTCCCCTCCGACTACGAGCAGTACTTC. It is translated as CASSRGLPSDYEQYF.

The chain combines TRBV11-2 with TRBJ2-3, with TRBD2 matching 9 bases. The V and J ends lost 4 bases and 0 bases, in that order; junction bases with no gene match: 11. The CDR3 consists of 18 residues. The V gene's germline CDR1 is SGHAT and CDR2 FQNNGV. The CDR3 sequence is CASSSPSRGGRSTDTQYF. CDR3 nucleotide sequence: TGTGCCAGCAGCTCCCCCTCGCGGGGGGGCCGCAGCACAGATACGCAGTATTTT.